The 32 T cell receptor beta chains given below trace back to one sample, sequenced in a study of molecular identifiers for immune sequencing clone quantification. MiXCR, run by TCRdb on the PCR reads, gives a single entry per CDR3 protein. The sample lists more than 450,000 distinct CDR3 sequences, approximately 25% occurring once. The sample comprised naive CD8+ T cells from blood, with Jurkat cell RNA spiked in. Subset indicated: FACS-sorted CD8+CD4-CCR7+CD45RA+ naive T cells. Every receptor here comes from a human donor in good health. Some libraries in this study had Jurkat cell RNA spiked in.

V gene TRBV12-5 combines with J gene TRBJ1-1; TRBD1 is a possible D gene (6 bases). Germline lookup yields CDR1 LGHNT and CDR2 FRNRAP. Deletions cut 2 bases from V and 4 bases from J, with 11 bases between. The CDR3 runs to 14 residues. The CDR3 sequence: CASGLYGGATEAFF. CDR3 nucleotide sequence: TGTGCTAGTGGTTTGTACGGGGGGGCCACTGAAGCTTTCTTT.

This clonotype was counted at least ten times. The chain carries TRBV20-1 and TRBJ2-3; 14 nucleotides match TRBD2. Germline CDR1 and CDR2: DFQATT and SNEGSKA (reference sequence). J gave up 3 bases and V 6 bases, and 14 bases lay outside the gene matches. This CDR3 comprises 18 residues. CDR3 sequence: CSATGTVGTSGRTDTQYF. DNA of the CDR3: TGCAGTGCCACTGGGACAGTAGGGACTAGCGGGAGAACAGATACGCAGTATTTT.

This chain joins TRBV19 and TRBJ1-5; D is undetermined. Per the germline V gene, CDR1 is LNHDA and CDR2 is SQIVND (reference sequence). V was shortened by 3 bases and J by 6 bases, with 6 bases between the two germline ends. The CDR3 is 12 residues long. The CDR3 region has the DNA TGTGCCAGTAGTATGCTACCTCAGCCCCAGCATTTT. It translates to CASSMLPQPQHF.

The chain recombines TRBV20-1 with TRBJ2-5; TRBD1 is a possible D gene (5 bases). Germline CDR1 DFQATT, CDR2 SNEGSKA (reference sequence). This CDR3 contains 14 residues. V was pared by 1 base and J by 0 bases, with 9 bases between. CDR3 protein: CSARGQRYQETQYF. The CDR3 nucleotides are TGCAGTGCTAGAGGACAGAGGTACCAAGAGACCCAGTACTTC.

This chain joins TRBV6-2 or TRBV6-3 and TRBJ1-1, with no clear D. The CDR3 contains 12 residues. Trimming stripped 2 bases from V and 8 bases from J, with 9 bases between. Germline V lookup: CDR1 MNHEY, CDR2 SVGEGT. The CDR3 DNA reads as TGTGCCAGCAGTTACAGTTCACCAGAAGCTTTCTTT. This encodes CASSYSSPEAFF.

V is TRBV6-2 or TRBV6-3 and J is TRBJ2-7; D call uncertain. Germline CDR1 and CDR2: MNHEY and SVGEGT. This CDR3 comprises 16 residues. The V and J ends lost 2 bases and 2 bases respectively, with 16 bases between them. CDR3 residues: CASSYTSHLGAYEQYF. The CDR3 DNA is TGTGCCAGCAGTTACACCTCCCACTTGGGTGCCTACGAGCAGTACTTC.

In its sample, this clonotype was seen a few times. The V gene is TRBV7-9, the J gene TRBJ1-1; D call uncertain. Looked up from germline, CDR1 is SEHNR and CDR2 is FQNEAQ (reference sequence). The CDR3 runs 12 residues. Deletions cut 6 bases from V and 6 bases from J, with 11 bases between. CDR3 protein: CASSGGAAEAFF. Written as DNA, the CDR3 is TGTGCCAGCAGTGGAGGCGCCGCTGAAGCTTTCTTT.

This clonotype has a count of ten or more. This chain joins TRBV4-1 and TRBJ2-1, with TRBD2 matching over 7 bases. From germline, CDR1 is MGHRA and CDR2 YSYEKL. V gave up 4 bases and J gave up 8 bases; unmatched junction bases: 11. This CDR3 region has 15 residues. This chain's CDR3 is CASSPVQGGADEQFF. The DNA of the CDR3 is TGCGCCAGCAGCCCAGTGCAGGGAGGGGCCGATGAGCAGTTCTTC.

On this clonotype itself: A much larger clone lies a single base off, so this may be a read error. CDR3 region: CVSSYSLGSNTEAFF. CDR3 bases: TGTGTCAGCAGTTACTCTTTAGGATCGAACACTGAAGCTTTCTTT. The chain recombines TRBV6-5 with TRBJ1-1; D unclear. This CDR3 has 15 amino acids. CDR1 MNHEY and CDR2 SVGAGI come from the germline V gene.

As concerns this clonotype: A much larger clone sits a single nucleotide away, making a read error possible. The chain couples TRBV30 to TRBJ1-1; no reliable D call. The V and J ends lost 7 bases and 0 bases respectively, with 15 bases between them. The length of the CDR3 is 14 residues. The germline V gene has CDR1 GTSNPN and CDR2 SVGIG (reference sequence). The CDR3 bases are TGTGCCTTGGGCAGAGATGAAATGAACACTGAAGCTTTCTTT. This encodes CALGRDEMNTEAFF.

The chain carries TRBV4-1 and TRBJ2-7; D is possibly TRBD1 or TRBD2 (5 bases each). This CDR3 is built from 14 residues. Per germline, CDR1 MGHRA and CDR2 YSYEKL. V lost 1 base to trimming and J lost 3 bases, with 10 bases between them. CDR3 residues: CASSQGGGSYEQYF. CDR3 nucleotides: TGCGCCAGCAGCCAAGGTGGGGGAAGCTACGAGCAGTACTTC.

The CDR3, as DNA: TGTGCCAGCAGTTTTACAGGGGGCTTTTCAGATACGCAGTATTTT. This gives the protein CASSFTGGFSDTQYF. This sequence joins TRBV27 and TRBJ2-3, with 9 bases that match TRBD1. V was clipped by 3 bases and J by 4 bases; unmatched bases: 5. There are 15 residues in the CDR3. Germline assignment: CDR1 MNHEY and CDR2 SMNVEV (reference sequence).

Of note for this clonotype: This may be a read error: a much more frequent sequence differs by one nucleotide. The V call is TRBV6-2 or TRBV6-3, the J call TRBJ1-4, with TRBD1 matching 7 bases. Germline V gene sequence: CDR1 MNHEY, CDR2 SVGEGT. This CDR3 has 14 residues. CDR3 DNA: TGTGCCAACAGTGGACAGGATGAAGGAGAAAAACTGTTTTTT. Amino acid sequence: CANSGQDEGEKLFF.

This clonotype was recorded at least ten times. No conserved phenylalanine or tryptophan is present at the end of the CDR3, so a read error is the likely explanation. The DNA is omitted, as the CDR3 cannot be located on it reliably, and the CDR3 follows TCRdb's listing. The genes are TRBV9 and TRBJ2-5; the D call TRBD2 from the table was never checked on the DNA. Germline CDR1 reads SGDLS; CDR2 reads YYNGEE. Counting both end residues, the CDR3 totals 9 amino acids. The CDR3 is CASSVGRTP.

This clonotype showed up just a few times. This chain connects TRBV11-2 to TRBJ2-1; 11 nucleotides agree with TRBD2. J lost 1 base, V lost 4 bases, and 9 bases had no gene match. This CDR3 comprises 18 residues. Germline loops: CDR1 SGHAT, CDR2 FQNNGV. The CDR3 loop is CASSSWFGTSGSYNEQFF. As DNA, the CDR3 is TGTGCCAGCAGCTCCTGGTTCGGGACTAGCGGATCCTACAATGAGCAGTTCTTC.

Remarks on this clonotype: A much larger clonotype is one base distant, so this may be a read error. This sequence joins TRBV29-1 and TRBJ2-7; unclear D gene. With 3 bases removed from V and 2 bases from J, the gap between germline ends came to 11 bases. This CDR3 region has 13 residues. Looked up from germline, CDR1 is SQVTM and CDR2 is ANQGSEA. The CDR3 here is CSVETSKTYEQYF. In DNA, the CDR3 is TGCAGCGTTGAGACAAGTAAAACCTACGAGCAGTACTTC.

Ten or more counts support this clonotype. The gene calls are TRBV12-3 or TRBV12-4 and TRBJ2-3; 7 nucleotides line up with TRBD1. Trimming took 5 bases from V and 3 from J; bases not matched to a gene: 8. This CDR3 is 15 amino acids long. CDR3 residues: CASSPDRAGTDTQYF. The DNA of the CDR3 is TGTGCCAGCAGTCCTGACAGGGCCGGGACAGATACGCAGTATTTT.

The genes are TRBV4-3 and TRBJ2-3; tentative D call: TRBD2 (6 bases). CDR1 and CDR2 (germline): LGHNA, YSLEER. V was shortened by 0 bases and J by 3 bases, with 10 bases between the two germline ends. The CDR3 runs 15 residues. CDR3 sequence (DNA): TGCGCCAGCAGCCAAGACCCCCGGGGGACAGATACGCAGTATTTT. It translates to CASSQDPRGTDTQYF.

Concerning this clonotype: A much larger clone differs by one base, so this may be a read error. V and J are TRBV29-1 and TRBJ1-4, with D tentatively TRBD1 (5 bases). Trimming took off 7 bases at V and 7 bases at J, with 10 bases between the two ends. The CDR3 covers 11 residues. Germline V gene data show CDR1 as SQVTM and CDR2 as ANQGSEA. As DNA, the CDR3 is TGCAGCGCTAACGGGGGTGAAAAACTGTTTTTT. Translation: CSANGGEKLFF.

This clonotype has only a few counts. The chain is built from TRBV12-3 or TRBV12-4 and TRBJ2-5; D unresolved. The V end was cut by 3 bases, the J end by 2 bases, with 7 bases between. The CDR3 covers 13 residues. In DNA, the CDR3 is TGTGCCAGCAGTTTTATCGGTCAAGAGACCCAGTACTTC. Amino acid sequence: CASSFIGQETQYF.

The chain has TRBV4-3 and TRBJ2-3; TRBD2 is a possible D gene (5 bases). Germline-derived CDR1 and CDR2 are LGHNA and YSLEER. The germline V and J ends were trimmed by 4 bases and 10 bases, with 21 bases remaining between them. The CDR3 is made up of 15 amino acids. CDR3 residues: CASSRGPTAAGAQYF. The CDR3 DNA follows: TGCGCCAGCAGCCGGGGTCCTACTGCCGCGGGTGCGCAGTATTTT.

The chain recombines TRBV19 with TRBJ2-3, with a tentative D call TRBD2 (5 bases). CDR1 is LNHDA and CDR2 is SQIVND in the germline V gene (reference sequence). Trimming took off 5 bases at V and 4 bases at J, with 16 bases between the two ends. The CDR3 has 15 residues. The CDR3 coding sequence is TGTGCCAGTAGTCATGCGGGTATTTACGCAGATACGCAGTATTTT. It codes for CASSHAGIYADTQYF. Full variable domain (rest looked up from reference TRBV19 and TRBJ2-3): DGGITQSPKYLFRKEGQNVTLSCEQNLNHDAMYWYRQDPGQGLRLIYYSQIVNDFQKGDIAEGYSVSREKKESFPLTVTSAQKNPTAFYLCASSHAGIYADTQYFGPGTRLTVL.

The sample holds a few counts of this clonotype. The CDR3 region has the DNA TGTGCCAGCTCACCACAAACAGGGGCCCGGGGCACAGATACGCAGTATTTT. Translating gives CASSPQTGARGTDTQYF. The chain combines TRBV18 with TRBJ2-3, with 7 bases that match TRBD1. J was trimmed by 1 base and V by 1 base; bases with no gene match: 8. CDR1 KGHSH and CDR2 LQKENI come from the germline V gene. The CDR3 covers 17 residues.

This clonotype was recorded a few times. This sequence joins TRBV24-1 and TRBJ2-2; 9 bases agree with TRBD1. In germline, CDR1 is KGHDR, CDR2 SFDVKD. The CDR3 has 16 amino acids. V lost 2 bases, J lost 5 bases, and 5 bases stayed unmatched. CDR3 sequence (DNA): TGTGCCACCAGTGATTGGGACAGGGTCGATACCGGGGAGCTGTTTTTT. It codes for CATSDWDRVDTGELFF.

This clonotype has only a few counts. The chain employs TRBV24-1 and TRBJ2-4; 8 bases are a match to TRBD1. Losses at the gene ends were 4 bases for V and 6 bases for J; bases not matched to a gene: 4. The germline CDR1 and CDR2 sequences are KGHDR and SFDVKD. This CDR3 is built from 14 residues. The DNA for the CDR3 is TGTGCCACCAGTGAGGGGACAGGTGGAAACATTCAGTACTTC. Its translation is CATSEGTGGNIQYF.

This clonotype was observed a few times. The chain recombines TRBV9 with TRBJ2-5; tentative D call: TRBD2 (5 bases). V was clipped by 2 bases and J by 3 bases, with 23 bases between them. This CDR3 comprises 18 residues. Germline V gives CDR1 SGDLS, CDR2 YYNGEE. CDR3 nucleotide sequence: TGTGCCAGCAGCGTGGACTCTGTAGGACTCCGCTTTGAAGAGACCCAGTACTTC. Encoded protein: CASSVDSVGLRFEETQYF.

As concerns this clonotype: A clone one base away is much larger, so this may be a read error. The chain recombines TRBV7-9 with TRBJ2-5, with unresolved D. The CDR3 is made up of 13 amino acids. CDR1 and CDR2 (germline): SEHNR, FQNEAQ (reference sequence). In nucleotides, the CDR3 is TGTGCCAGCAGCCCACCGTACCAAGAGACCCAGCACTTC. Encoded protein: CASSPPYQETQHF.

The J gene is TRBJ2-3, the V gene TRBV11-2; 9 positions agree with TRBD1. The CDR3 covers 18 residues. CDR1 is SGHAT, CDR2 FQNNGV, per germline. V dropped 4 bases and J dropped 6; count of bases not matched to a gene: 17. DNA of the CDR3: TGTGCCAGCAGCTCCTGGGACAGGGTAGGGGGGGCCGCGGATACGCAGTATTTT. Its translation: CASSSWDRVGGAADTQYF.

The chain employs TRBV5-6 and TRBJ2-7; TRBD2 agrees at 8 bases. CDR3 length: 15 amino acids. Germline loops: CDR1 SGHDT, CDR2 YYEEEE. Trimming took 0 bases from V and 3 from J; bases not matched to a gene: 5. The CDR3 DNA reads TGTGCCAGCAGCTTGGCCTTAGCGGGATTCTACGAGCAGTACTTC. Translation: CASSLALAGFYEQYF.

The J gene is TRBJ2-2, the V gene TRBV15, with D possibly matching TRBD2 (6 bases). Germline V gene data show CDR1 as LNHNV and CDR2 as YYDKDF (reference sequence). There are 15 residues in the CDR3. Trimming pared 3 bases from V and 0 bases from J, leaving 8 bases between. This CDR3 is CATSSGGANTGELFF. The CDR3 DNA follows: TGTGCCACCAGCAGCGGGGGAGCGAACACCGGGGAGCTGTTTTTT. The full variable domain, with the rest looked up from reference TRBV15 and TRBJ2-2, is DAMVIQNPRYQVTQFGKPVTLSCSQTLNHNVMYWYQQKSSQAPKLLFHYYDKDFNNEADTPDNFQSRRPNTSFCFLDIRSPGLGDTAMYLCATSSGGANTGELFFGEGSRLTVL.

The rearrangement uses TRBV25-1 and TRBJ1-1; TRBD1 is a possible D gene (6 bases). The germline V gene encodes CDR1 MGHDK and CDR2 SYGVNS. The V end lost 6 bases, the J end lost 3 bases, and 14 bases lay between the germline ends. CDR3 length: 14 residues. The CDR3 spells CASSQTRTDTEAFF. The CDR3 bases are TGTGCCAGCAGCCAAACGAGGACAGACACTGAAGCTTTCTTT.

There are many counts of this clonotype. The chain uses TRBV6-2 or TRBV6-3 and TRBJ2-5; D may be TRBD2 (6 bases). The CDR3 is made up of 14 amino acids. Germline CDR1 is MNHEY and CDR2 is SVGEGT. V shed 6 bases and J shed 5 bases, with 16 bases lying between them. The CDR3 spells CASSGDSFGETQYF. CDR3 nucleotide sequence: TGTGCCAGCAGCGGGGACTCATTCGGCGAGACCCAGTACTTC.